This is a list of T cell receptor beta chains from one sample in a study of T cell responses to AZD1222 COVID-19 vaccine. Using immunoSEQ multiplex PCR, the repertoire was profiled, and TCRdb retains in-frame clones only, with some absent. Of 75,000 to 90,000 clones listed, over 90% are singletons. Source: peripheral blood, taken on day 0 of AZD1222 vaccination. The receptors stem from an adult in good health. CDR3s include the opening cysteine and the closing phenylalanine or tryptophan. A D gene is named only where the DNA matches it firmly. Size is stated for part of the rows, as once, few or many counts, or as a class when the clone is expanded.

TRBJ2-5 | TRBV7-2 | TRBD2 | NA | CASSLVAGGLQETQYF | TGTGCCAGCAGCTTGGTAGCGGGGGGACTCCAAGAGACCCAGTACTTC
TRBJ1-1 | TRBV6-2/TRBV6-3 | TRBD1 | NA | CASSAYRGNTEAFF | TGTGCCAGCAGTGCATACAGGGGGAACACTGAAGCTTTCTTT
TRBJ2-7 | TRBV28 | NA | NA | CASGQSSFLSYEQYF | TGTGCCAGCGGGCAGTCCTCATTTCTCTCCTACGAGCAGTACTTC
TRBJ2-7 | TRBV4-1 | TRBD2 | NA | CASSRGSGGHRSYEQYF | TGCGCCAGCAGCCGGGGTAGCGGGGGGCACCGTTCCTACGAGCAGTACTTC
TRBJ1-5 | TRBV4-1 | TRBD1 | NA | CASSQGPGQDNQPQHF | TGCGCCAGCAGCCAAGGACCGGGACAGGACAATCAGCCCCAGCATTTT
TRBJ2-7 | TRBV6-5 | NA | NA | CASSLTLSSYEQYF | TGTGCCAGCAGTCTTACTCTGAGCTCCTACGAGCAGTACTTC
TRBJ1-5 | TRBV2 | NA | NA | CASSAGRWQPQHF | TGTGCCAGCAGTGCAGGGAGGTGGCAGCCCCAGCATTTT
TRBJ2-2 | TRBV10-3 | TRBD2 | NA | CAISEGHGTSVGGELFF | TGTGCCATCAGTGAGGGACACGGGACTAGCGTAGGCGGGGAGCTGTTTTTT
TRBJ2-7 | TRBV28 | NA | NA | CASSGAYEQYF | TGTGCCAGCAGTGGAGCCTACGAGCAGTACTTC
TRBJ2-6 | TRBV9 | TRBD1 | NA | CASSNPTGTDSGAGANVLTF | TGTGCCAGCAGCAATCCAACCGGGACAGATTCAGGAGCTGGGGCCAACGTCCTGACTTTC
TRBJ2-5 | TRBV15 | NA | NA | CATSRGIVQETQYF | TGTGCCACCAGCAGAGGTATAGTCCAAGAGACCCAGTACTTC
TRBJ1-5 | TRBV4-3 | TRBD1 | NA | CASSQHVTGGIQHF | TGCGCCAGCAGCCAACATGTGACAGGGGGGATCCAGCATTTT
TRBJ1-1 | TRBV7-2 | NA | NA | CASSAQPPHLSTEAFF | TGTGCCAGCAGCGCACAGCCCCCACACCTTAGCACTGAAGCTTTCTTT
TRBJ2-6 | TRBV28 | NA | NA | CASSPGVSGANVLTF | TGTGCCAGCAGTCCAGGGGTCTCTGGGGCCAACGTCCTGACTTTC
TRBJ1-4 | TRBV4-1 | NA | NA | CASSQDLAPGEKLFF | TGCGCCAGCAGCCAAGATTTAGCCCCGGGTGAAAAACTGTTTTTT
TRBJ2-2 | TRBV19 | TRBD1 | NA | CASSILFGTGDLSNTGELFF | TGTGCCAGTAGTATTTTGTTCGGGACAGGGGACCTATCGAACACCGGGGAGCTGTTTTTT
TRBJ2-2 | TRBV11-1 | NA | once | CASSLGQADTGELFF | TGTGCCAGCAGCTTAGGACAGGCGGACACCGGGGAGCTGTTTTTT
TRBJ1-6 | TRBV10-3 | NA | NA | CAISESRGGSPLHF | TGTGCCATCAGTGAGTCCAGGGGAGGGTCACCCCTCCACTTT
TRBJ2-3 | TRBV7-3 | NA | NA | CASSLVSGISTDTQYF | TGTGCCAGCAGCTTAGTGTCAGGGATTAGCACAGATACGCAGTATTTT
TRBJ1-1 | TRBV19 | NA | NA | CAGYQPGRMSGTEAFF | TGTGCCGGATACCAACCGGGACGGATGTCGGGCACTGAAGCTTTCTTT
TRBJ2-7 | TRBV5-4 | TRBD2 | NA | CASSRAGGTREQYF | TGTGCCAGCAGCCGAGCGGGGGGTACAAGAGAGCAGTACTTC
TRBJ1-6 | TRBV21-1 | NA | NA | CASVGGGVRSPLHF | TGTGCCAGCGTGGGGGGGGGAGTGAGGTCACCCCTCCACTTT
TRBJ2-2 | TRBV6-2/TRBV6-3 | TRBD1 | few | CASSPLGSGTENTGELFF | TGTGCCAGCAGTCCGTTGGGTTCCGGGACAGAGAACACCGGGGAGCTGTTTTTT
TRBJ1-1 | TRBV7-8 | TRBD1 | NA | CASSLTGRGVTEAFF | TGTGCCAGCAGCCTAACGGGCAGGGGGGTCACTGAAGCTTTCTTT